Detailed here is one TCR beta chain. These data are taken from a study of shared clonotypes between healthy human individuals. CDR3 length: 16 amino acids. V was clipped by 2 bases and J by 0 bases; unmatched bases: 6. The germline gives CDR1 SGHRS, CDR2 YFSETQ. The repertoire was sequenced with immunoSEQ multiplex PCR; TCRdb's copy has only in-frame clones and lacks some. The data contain about 1 million clones, about 75% of them singletons. Sequenced material: memory CD4+ T cells sorted from blood. This sample's subset: CD45RA-negative fraction. This chain connects TRBV5-1 to TRBJ1-2, with TRBD1 matching over 8 bases. The source of this sequence is a young man in good health. The CDR3: CASSFGQGTSNYGYTF. The DNA of the CDR3 is TGCGCCAGCAGCTTCGGACAGGGTACGTCTAACTATGGCTACACCTTC.